This T cell receptor beta chain was identified during a study of T cell repertoires in cytomegalovirus infection. Study-wide background: A matching HLA type, together with CMV infection, was signaled by public TCR beta signatures.

Via MiXCR, TCRdb re-called the reads, giving one row per CDR3 protein. This table has 210,000 or so distinct CDR3 sequences, 6% to 8% appearing once. This clonotype appeared many times. Antigen: not known. There are 18 residues in the CDR3. Germline assignment: CDR1 LNHDA and CDR2 SQIVND (reference sequence). The ends lost 6 bases at V and 0 bases at J; junction bases unmatched: 13. Overall study results and limits: CMV-specific HLA-C-restricted TCR beta clonotypes dominated the ex vivo response.

This sequence joins TRBV19 and TRBJ1-5; 8 nucleotides agree with TRBD1. Sequencing was performed on PBMCs. This receptor was taken from a human donor in good health (CMV status not recorded). Some clones in this sample may be carry-over from other donors' samples. In nucleotides, the CDR3 is TGTGCCAGTAGCGGGGCTCCCGACAGGGGTACTAGCAATCAGCCCCAGCATTTT. Protein sequence: CASSGAPDRGTSNQPQHF.